The entry that follows covers one TCR beta chain sequence. Germline V gives CDR1 WNHNN, CDR2 SYGVQD (reference sequence). With 5 bases clipped from V and 0 bases from J, the junction kept 5 bases outside the gene matches. This CDR3 spans 15 amino acids. This entry belongs to a study of blood T cell repertoires in COVID-19. Overall study: Italy, Spain and the United States were the sources of the convalescent and acute COVID-19 samples. PBMCs, B-cell-depleted T cells, or T cells were the source of the cDNA or gDNA that made up the material.

As processed by the authors: For nucleated cells, counts were estimated from reference gene primer amplification. Assay: immunoSEQ multiplex PCR; the TCRdb copy retains only in-frame clones and omits some. The DNA gave D and trimming, while V, J and clone size come from that table. This table has 100,000 to 150,000 clones, around 89% appearing once. The gene calls are TRBV10-1 and TRBJ2-7; TRBD1 matches at 9 bases. The sequence was collected from a man aged 50-60 years with active or convalescent COVID-19. The source material was peripheral blood. CDR3 residues: CASSSGGQGSYEQYF. DNA of the CDR3: TGCGCCAGCAGTAGTGGGGGACAGGGCTCCTACGAGCAGTACTTC.